This T cell receptor (beta chain) was identified in a study of blood T cell repertoires in COVID-19. Study-level background: COVID-19 samples from acute and convalescent phases originated in the United States, Italy and Spain. T cells, B-cell-depleted T cells, or PBMCs supplied cDNA or gDNA.

Per the germline V gene, CDR1 is MNHEY and CDR2 is SVGAGI. V gave up 5 bases and J gave up 7 bases, with 17 bases separating them. CDR3 length: 14 amino acids. Per the study methods: The authors estimated nucleated cell counts from reference gene primer amplification. Assay used: immunoSEQ multiplex PCR; TCRdb lists only in-frame clones, some missing. D and trimming were read from the DNA, whereas the V and J calls and clone size are those reported in that table. Of around 64,000 clones in the sample, more than 85% are singletons; the top ten hold 4.5% to 5.5%. Source material: peripheral blood. The sequence came from an elderly man in a cohort sampled during active COVID-19. J is TRBJ1-2 and V is TRBV6-5; D is possibly TRBD1 (6 bases). The CDR3: CASSQGTGGSGYTF. The CDR3 DNA is TGTGCCAGCAGTCAGGGGACGGGGGGCAGTGGCTACACCTTC.